This T cell receptor (beta chain) was found in a study of OX40 agonist ivuxolimab in advanced cancers. Autoimmune disease history or systemic immunosuppression disqualified patients. Blood was sampled at baseline, cycle 4 day 1, and cycle 7 day 1. The assay was immunoSEQ multiplex PCR, and TCRdb's table has in-frame clones only and misses some. The sample holds about 33,000 clones; 84% are singletons and the top ten take roughly 12%. V lost 4 bases to trimming and J lost 1 base; unmatched junction nucleotides: 4. Per germline, CDR1 SGDLS and CDR2 YYNGEE. The CDR3 has 14 amino acids. The TCR was taken from an adult with an advanced solid tumor such as melanoma, head and neck, liver or kidney cancer. This chain uses TRBV9 with TRBJ2-5; 7 bases match TRBD1. Sequencing was performed on CD4+ or CD8+ T cells sorted from blood, taken in a trial of the OX40 agonist ivuxolimab. The CDR3 nucleotides are TGTGCCAGCAGCCAACGACAGGGCCAAGAGACCCAGTACTTC. Protein sequence: CASSQRQGQETQYF.